The clone carrying this T cell receptor (beta chain) was recorded at least ten times. TCRbeta library preparation incorporated unique molecular identifiers. A single record per CDR3 protein comes from TCRdb applying MiXCR to the PCR reads. The profile shows about 260,000 distinct CDR3 sequences, under 9.5% of them singletons. The data are from a study of T-cell reconstitution after alpha-beta-depleted transplantation in children. V dropped 0 bases and J dropped 2 bases, with 7 bases sitting between them. This CDR3 region has 14 residues. Germline V CDR1 and CDR2: LGHDT, YNNKEL (reference sequence). The sequencing here drew on PBMCs, mostly from graft donor cells, taken 180 days after TCRalphabeta/CD19-depleted stem cell transplant. The sequence was obtained from a male patient aged 10-17 years who had a stem cell transplant for acute lymphoblastic leukemia, so the T cells may come from the graft donor. This chain links TRBV3-1 with TRBJ1-2, with D uncertain. The CDR3 reads CASSQDHRNYGYTF. CDR3 DNA sequence: TGTGCCAGCAGCCAAGATCACCGAAACTATGGCTACACCTTC.